A selection of T cell receptor beta chains follows, all from one sample in a study of Graves' ophthalmopathy and Graves' hyperthyroidism. TCRdb recomputed calls from the multiplex PCR reads with MiXCR, one row per CDR3 protein. Among some 47,000 distinct CDR3 sequences listed, 50% were seen once. Sequenced input: peripheral blood. Source of these receptors: an adult man with Graves' ophthalmopathy. Both conserved end residues are part of each CDR3. The D gene is left open where the match is weak. Clone size is not always given. Where it is, it says once, few, many or a class for expanded clones.

J: TRBJ2-7; V: TRBV7-8; size: NA; D: NA; CDR3: CASSPLVLNYEQYF; DNA: TGTGCCAGCAGCCCCCTGGTCCTTAACTACGAGCAGTACTTC
J: TRBJ2-1; V: TRBV25-1; size: NA; D: NA; CDR3: CASNRGLRNEQFF; DNA: TGTGCCAGCAACCGCGGTCTCAGGAATGAGCAGTTCTTC
J: TRBJ2-2; V: TRBV5-5; size: many; D: TRBD2; CDR3: CASNPLAGGISGELFF; DNA: TGTGCCAGCAACCCGCTCGCGGGGGGTATCAGCGGGGAGCTGTTTTTT
J: TRBJ2-3; V: TRBV5-4; size: few; D: TRBD1; CDR3: CASSSTAGTGAGDTQYF; DNA: TGTGCCAGCTCATCGACGGCCGGGACAGGGGCTGGAGATACGCAGTATTTT
J: TRBJ2-1; V: TRBV4-1; size: many; D: TRBD2; CDR3: CASSAGLAGGYNEQFF; DNA: TGCGCCAGCAGTGCCGGACTAGCGGGAGGCTACAATGAGCAGTTCTTC
J: TRBJ2-1; V: TRBV2; size: NA; D: NA; CDR3: CASSEGKSSYNEQFF; DNA: TGTGCCAGCAGTGAAGGGAAGAGCTCCTACAATGAGCAGTTCTTC
J: TRBJ1-4; V: TRBV20-1; size: NA; D: NA; CDR3: CSVTGPTNNKLFF; DNA: TGCAGTGTTACAGGGCCAACTAATAATAAACTGTTTTTT
J: TRBJ2-7; V: TRBV15; size: NA; D: NA; CDR3: CATSRDRTDEQYF; DNA: TGTGCCACCAGCAGAGATAGGACAGACGAGCAGTACTTC
J: TRBJ1-5; V: TRBV10-3; size: NA; D: NA; CDR3: CAISEGTQPQHF; DNA: TGTGCCATCAGTGAAGGGACTCAGCCCCAGCATTTT
J: TRBJ2-7; V: TRBV6-1; size: many; D: TRBD1; CDR3: CASSRDREAEQYF; DNA: TGTGCCAGCAGTCGGGACAGGGAGGCCGAGCAGTACTTC
J: TRBJ2-7; V: TRBV20-1; size: once; D: NA; CDR3: CSARDPLGDKKHF; DNA: TGCAGTGCTAGAGATCCTCTGGGGGACAAAAAGCACTTC
J: TRBJ1-2; V: TRBV5-8; size: many; D: NA; CDR3: CASSPRVGYGYTF; DNA: TGTGCCAGCAGCCCCAGGGTGGGCTATGGCTACACCTTC
J: TRBJ2-7; V: TRBV6-5; size: many; D: NA; CDR3: CASAKKEGPYEQYF; DNA: TGTGCCAGCGCAAAAAAAGAGGGACCTTACGAGCAGTACTTC
J: TRBJ1-1; V: TRBV5-6; size: NA; D: TRBD1; CDR3: CASSLETGPNTGAFF; DNA: TGTGCCAGCAGCTTGGAGACAGGGCCGAACACTGGAGCTTTCTTT
J: TRBJ1-1; V: TRBV6-6; size: once; D: NA; CDR3: CASSFQEWDTEAFF; DNA: TGTGCTAGCAGTTTCCAGGAGTGGGACACTGAAGCTTTCTTT
J: TRBJ2-3; V: TRBV5-1; size: NA; D: NA; CDR3: CASSEQGGEDEQYF; DNA: TGCGCCAGCAGCGAGCAGGGGGGTGAGGATGAGCAGTATTTT
J: TRBJ2-7; V: TRBV6-5; size: many; D: NA; CDR3: CASSYGQGAYEQYF; DNA: TGTGCCAGCAGTTACGGGCAGGGTGCCTACGAGCAGTACTTC
J: TRBJ1-2; V: TRBV7-8; size: NA; D: NA; CDR3: CASSLEAGNYGYTF; DNA: TGTGCCAGCAGCTTAGAGGCAGGGAACTATGGCTACACCTTC
J: TRBJ1-1; V: TRBV6-6; size: NA; D: NA; CDR3: CASSRRTANTEAFF; DNA: TGTGCCAGCAGTAGAAGGACAGCGAACACTGAAGCTTTCTTT
J: TRBJ1-1; V: TRBV18; size: NA; D: TRBD1; CDR3: CASSRRQGVNTEAFF; DNA: TGTGCCAGCTCACGGAGACAGGGAGTGAACACTGAAGCTTTCTTT
J: TRBJ1-5; V: TRBV12-3/TRBV12-4; size: many; D: TRBD1; CDR3: CASSLALTGGGQPQHF; DNA: TGTGCCAGCAGTTTAGCCTTAACAGGGGGAGGTCAGCCCCAGCATTTT
J: TRBJ1-1; V: TRBV13; size: NA; D: TRBD1; CDR3: CASSLGQGAGACF; DNA: TGTGCCAGCAGCTTGGGACAGGGGGCAGGGGCTTGCTTT
J: TRBJ1-4; V: TRBV7-2; size: NA; D: NA; CDR3: CASSSLYAAGSTNEKLFF; DNA: TGTGCCAGCAGCTCACTATATGCGGCAGGTTCAACTAATGAAAAACTGTTTTTT
J: TRBJ1-6; V: TRBV19; size: NA; D: NA; CDR3: CASKARGPGSPLHF; DNA: TGTGCCAGTAAAGCCCGGGGGCCGGGTTCACCCCTCCACTTT
J: TRBJ1-2; V: TRBV2; size: NA; D: NA; CDR3: CASSDRVNYGYTF; DNA: TGTGCCAGCAGTGACAGAGTTAACTATGGCTACACCTTC
J: TRBJ1-2; V: TRBV7-9; size: NA; D: NA; CDR3: CASSLSPPRLAGYTF; DNA: TGTGCCAGCAGCTTAAGCCCACCCCGTTTGGCTGGCTACACCTTC
J: TRBJ2-7; V: TRBV4-1; size: many; D: TRBD1; CDR3: CASARDRAVGEQYF; DNA: TGCGCCAGCGCCCGGGACAGGGCGGTGGGGGAGCAGTACTTC
J: TRBJ2-5; V: TRBV5-1; size: many; D: NA; CDR3: CASSPSKGGTLGETQYF; DNA: TGCGCCAGCAGCCCATCAAAGGGGGGGACTTTAGGAGAGACCCAGTACTTC
J: TRBJ1-2; V: TRBV6-6; size: many; D: NA; CDR3: CASSFNVASYTF; DNA: TGTGCCAGCAGTTTCAATGTCGCGAGCTACACCTTC
J: TRBJ1-2; V: TRBV7-3; size: NA; D: NA; CDR3: CASSPTPVGGYTF; DNA: TGTGCCAGCAGCCCGACCCCTGTGGGCGGCTACACCTTC
J: TRBJ2-7; V: TRBV7-2; size: few; D: NA; CDR3: CASSSGRTIYEQYF; DNA: TGTGCCAGCAGCTCAGGCAGGACCATCTACGAGCAGTACTTC
J: TRBJ2-3; V: TRBV24-1; size: NA; D: TRBD1; CDR3: CATSDTRTGRNTQYF; DNA: TGTGCCACCAGTGATACCCGGACAGGGAGAAATACGCAGTATTTT
J: TRBJ1-5; V: TRBV20-1; size: NA; D: TRBD1; CDR3: CSARAVPGQPNSNQPQHF; DNA: TGCAGTGCTAGAGCCGTACCGGGACAGCCTAATAGCAATCAGCCCCAGCATTTT
J: TRBJ2-5; V: TRBV2; size: NA; D: TRBD1; CDR3: CASSGPGQGETQYF; DNA: TGTGCCAGCAGTGGACCCGGACAGGGCGAGACCCAGTACTTC
J: TRBJ1-2; V: TRBV5-1; size: NA; D: NA; CDR3: CASSVDGGSYGYTF; DNA: TGCGCCAGCAGCGTGGATGGGGGGAGCTATGGCTACACCTTC
J: TRBJ1-1; V: TRBV5-6; size: many; D: TRBD1; CDR3: CASSSGTGLGEAFF; DNA: TGTGCCAGCAGCTCTGGGACAGGGTTAGGCGAAGCTTTCTTT
J: TRBJ1-2; V: TRBV9; size: NA; D: NA; CDR3: CASSEAGGDGYTF; DNA: TGTGCCAGCAGCGAGGCGGGGGGCGATGGCTACACCTTC
J: TRBJ2-5; V: TRBV7-9; size: NA; D: NA; CDR3: CASSLAAGQETQYF; DNA: TGTGCCAGCAGCTTAGCAGCCGGTCAAGAGACCCAGTACTTC
J: TRBJ1-1; V: TRBV9; size: NA; D: NA; CDR3: CASTLRAVNLGYTEAFF; DNA: TGTGCCAGCACCCTGCGCGCGGTGAATTTAGGATACACTGAAGCTTTCTTT
J: TRBJ2-6; V: TRBV6-4; size: NA; D: NA; CDR3: CASSEDSSGANVLTF; DNA: TGTGCCAGCAGTGAGGACAGCTCTGGGGCCAACGTCCTGACTTTC
J: TRBJ2-5; V: TRBV7-9; size: many; D: NA; CDR3: CASGRRGEGVETQYF; DNA: TGTGCCAGCGGGCGCCGGGGAGAGGGGGTGGAGACCCAGTACTTC
J: TRBJ2-5; V: TRBV20-1; size: NA; D: TRBD2; CDR3: CSASSGNRETLYF; DNA: TGCAGTGCTTCGAGCGGGAACCGAGAGACCCTGTACTTC